The 29 T cell receptor beta chains below were found in one sample sequenced in a study of chemoradiotherapy in HPV16-positive cancers. The repertoire was sequenced with immunoSEQ multiplex PCR; TCRdb's copy has only in-frame clones and lacks some. The sample contains several thousand clones, 70% to 75% of which appear only once. The specimen comprised tumor tissue, sampled from a patient who underwent chemoradiotherapy. The receptors were gathered from a human donor with HPV-associated anogenital cancer.

J is TRBJ2-7 and V is TRBV6-5; D is possibly TRBD2 (7 bases). CDR1 MNHEY and CDR2 SVGAGI come from the germline V gene. Trimming took 4 bases from V and 4 from J, leaving 17 bases between them. CDR3 size: 15 residues. CDR3 in amino acids: CASSFLVGGAYEQYF. In DNA, the CDR3 is TGTGCCAGCAGTTTTCTAGTGGGGGGGGCATACGAGCAGTACTTC.

This sequence joins TRBV19 and TRBJ2-7, with D possibly being TRBD1 or TRBD2 (5 bases each). There are 13 residues in the CDR3. V was shortened by 2 bases and J by 3 bases, with 8 bases between the two germline ends. CDR1 LNHDA and CDR2 SQIVND come from the germline V gene (reference sequence). The CDR3 sequence is CASSIWDGYEQYF. Here the CDR3 DNA reads TGTGCCAGTAGTATATGGGACGGCTACGAGCAGTACTTC.

The chain links TRBV19 to TRBJ2-4; D is perhaps TRBD2 (7 bases). Germline V gene data show CDR1 as LNHDA and CDR2 as SQIVND (reference sequence). The CDR3 length is 15 residues. Trimming removed 11 bases at V and 3 bases at J, with 20 bases between. Here the CDR3 reads CAVRPRGGDKNIQYF. CDR3 sequence (DNA): TGTGCCGTCCGACCTAGGGGGGGGGACAAAAACATTCAGTACTTC.

V gene TRBV18 combines with J gene TRBJ2-5; TRBD2 agrees at 7 bases. The CDR3 has 17 amino acids. CDR1 and CDR2 from the germline V gene are KGHSH and LQKENI. V was clipped by 1 base and J by 5 bases; unmatched bases: 13. Written as DNA, the CDR3 is TGTGCCAGCTCACCACAGGGAGGGGTAACCCGGTCCGAGACCCAGTACTTC. Translation gives CASSPQGGVTRSETQYF.

The gene calls are TRBV2 and TRBJ2-5; 12 nucleotides line up with TRBD2. This CDR3 is 15 amino acids long. Losses at the gene ends were 4 bases for V and 4 bases for J; bases not matched to a gene: 4. The germline gives CDR1 SNHLY, CDR2 FYNNEI. CDR3 sequence (DNA): TGTGCCAGCAGTGGTCTAGCGGGAGGGAGAGAGACCCAGTACTTC. Translation: CASSGLAGGRETQYF.

The chain employs TRBV6-1 and TRBJ1-3; no clear D gene. The germline V gene has CDR1 MNHNS and CDR2 SASEGT. This CDR3 spans 14 amino acids. V lost 0 bases to trimming and J lost 4 bases, with 7 bases between them. CDR3 DNA sequence: TGTGCCAGCAGTGAAGCAAGGAGGGGAAACACCATATATTTT. This encodes CASSEARRGNTIYF.

This clone was found a few times. This chain links TRBV5-1 with TRBJ2-2; the D call may be TRBD1 or TRBD2 (6 bases each). This CDR3 has 16 residues. The V and J ends lost 4 bases and 1 base respectively, with 14 bases between them. Germline V lookup: CDR1 SGHRS, CDR2 YFSETQ. The CDR3 region is CASSPQGRGNTGELFF. The CDR3 region has the DNA TGCGCCAGCAGCCCCCAGGGGCGGGGGAACACCGGGGAGCTGTTTTTT.

The chain couples TRBV19 to TRBJ1-5; D is ambiguous. Trimming left V 5 bases short and J 3 bases short, with 14 bases between. Germline CDR1 LNHDA, CDR2 SQIVND (reference sequence). CDR3 length: 15 amino acids. The CDR3 loop is CASSVQGKNNQPQHF. In DNA, the CDR3 is TGTGCCAGTAGTGTCCAAGGGAAAAACAATCAGCCCCAGCATTTT. The whole variable domain, filled in from reference TRBV19 and TRBJ1-5, reads DGGITQSPKYLFRKEGQNVTLSCEQNLNHDAMYWYRQDPGQGLRLIYYSQIVNDFQKGDIAEGYSVSREKKESFPLTVTSAQKNPTAFYLCASSVQGKNNQPQHFGDGTRLSIL.

The rearrangement links TRBV5-1 to TRBJ1-1; D is ambiguous. Germline V gene lookup returns CDR1 SGHRS and CDR2 YFSETQ. The CDR3 is 14 amino acids. V was clipped by 0 bases and J by 0 bases, with 6 bases between them. This CDR3 is CASSLDVMNTEAFF. The CDR3 DNA follows: TGCGCCAGCAGCTTGGATGTTATGAACACTGAAGCTTTCTTT. The full variable domain, rest sourced from reference TRBV5-1 and TRBJ1-1, is KAGVTQTPRYLIKTRGQQVTLSCSPISGHRSVSWYQQTPGQGLQFLFEYFSETQRNKGNFPGRFSGRQFSNSRSEMNVSTLELGDSALYLCASSLDVMNTEAFFGQGTRLTVV.

This clone was seen a single time. V usage is TRBV5-1 and J usage is TRBJ2-3, with unresolved D. CDR3 length equals 15 residues. Trimming pared 5 bases from V and 1 base from J, leaving 14 bases between. CDR1 and CDR2 (germline): SGHRS, YFSETQ. The CDR3 sequence: CASRAAAIGTDTQYF. The CDR3 nucleotides read TGCGCCAGCAGAGCCGCAGCGATCGGCACAGATACGCAGTATTTT.

CDR3 sequence: CASSQEKYWEGELFF. The CDR3 DNA reads as TGTGCCAGCAGCCAAGAGAAGTATTGGGAGGGGGAGCTGTTTTTT. The chain combines TRBV4-2 with TRBJ2-2; a weak D match, TRBD2 (5 bases). This CDR3 comprises 15 residues. V lost 0 bases and J 8 bases, leaving 13 bases between the germline ends. Germline CDR1 reads LGHNA; CDR2 reads YNFKEQ.

This rearrangement joins TRBV18 to TRBJ2-1, with no clear D. This CDR3 spans 16 amino acids. Deletions cut 2 bases from V and 0 bases from J, with 11 bases between. From germline, CDR1 is KGHSH and CDR2 LQKENI. DNA of the CDR3: TGTGCCAGCTCACCAACCGACACCGGCTCCTACAATGAGCAGTTCTTC. Its protein is CASSPTDTGSYNEQFF.

This clone turned up a few times. The V gene is TRBV11-2, the J gene TRBJ1-1, with D possibly matching TRBD1 (5 bases). The V and J ends lost 4 bases and 3 bases respectively, with 12 bases between them. The CDR3 loop spans 14 amino acids. From germline, CDR1 is SGHAT and CDR2 FQNNGV. As DNA, the CDR3 is TGTGCCAGCAGCTCCCGGGGGTGGGACACTGAAGCTTTCTTT. It codes for CASSSRGWDTEAFF.

The chain recombines TRBV19 with TRBJ1-2; no clear D. The ends were cut back, 7 bases at V and 7 bases at J, with 10 bases in the middle. The CDR3 totals 11 residues. Germline values: CDR1 LNHDA, CDR2 SQIVND (reference sequence). CDR3 in amino acids: CASIGRGGYTF. The CDR3 nucleotides read TGTGCCAGTATCGGGCGAGGTGGCTACACCTTC.

The V and J genes are TRBV7-2 and TRBJ1-2, with TRBD1 matching over 10 bases. Germline CDR1 reads SGHTA; CDR2 reads FQGNSA. There are 16 residues in the CDR3. Trimming removed 1 base from V and 8 bases from J; junction bases left unmatched: 10. The chain's CDR3 is CASSLDRDRGAGGYTF. The CDR3 nucleotides are TGTGCCAGCAGCTTAGATAGGGACAGGGGCGCGGGAGGCTACACCTTC.

This clone has only one observation. This chain connects TRBV5-1 to TRBJ2-5, with 13 nucleotides matching TRBD2. The germline V gene has CDR1 SGHRS and CDR2 YFSETQ. This CDR3 comprises 16 residues. The trim removed 0 bases at V and 3 bases at J, leaving 2 bases unmatched. CDR3 nucleotides: TGCGCCAGCAGCTTGGGAGGGACTAGCGGGAAAGAGACCCAGTACTTC. This encodes CASSLGGTSGKETQYF.

The chain has TRBV27 and TRBJ2-7; D unclear. This CDR3 is built from 15 residues. Germline V gene lookup returns CDR1 MNHEY and CDR2 SMNVEV (reference sequence). V gave up 4 bases and J gave up 2 bases, with 15 bases separating them. The CDR3 bases are TGTGCCAGCAGTTCCTGGACGGAGAGCACCTACGAGCAGTACTTC. This encodes CASSSWTESTYEQYF.

The chain links TRBV5-4 to TRBJ1-4; 10 bases map to TRBD1. The CDR3 loop spans 14 amino acids. The J segment lost 7 bases and the V segment lost 3 bases, leaving 3 bases of the junction unmatched. Germline V lookup: CDR1 SGHNT, CDR2 YYREEE (reference sequence). The CDR3 reads CASSWDRGGEKLFF. Written as DNA, the CDR3 is TGTGCCAGCAGCTGGGACAGGGGAGGTGAAAAACTGTTTTTT.

The rearrangement links TRBV7-9 to TRBJ1-4, with D tentatively TRBD1 (6 bases). Trimming took 4 bases from V and 11 from J, leaving 17 bases between them. Germline V gives CDR1 SEHNR, CDR2 FQNEAQ (reference sequence). The CDR3 length is 14 residues. The CDR3 DNA is TGTGCCAGCAGCTCTGGGGGCAGCGATCAGAAACTGTTTTTT. This gives the protein CASSSGGSDQKLFF.

This clone was picked up one time. CDR3 residues: CASSSFQGIQYF. In DNA form, the CDR3 reads TGTGCCAGCAGCTCGTTCCAGGGCATTCAGTACTTC. The chain has TRBV7-2 and TRBJ2-4; tentative D call: TRBD1 (5 bases). The CDR3 sequence is 12 residues long. Germline V gene lookup returns CDR1 SGHTA and CDR2 FQGNSA. V was trimmed by 4 bases and J by 9 bases, leaving 10 bases between them.

The chain uses TRBV5-1 and TRBJ1-5; D is perhaps TRBD1 (6 bases). Trimming removed 0 bases at V and 5 bases at J, with 15 bases between. CDR1 is SGHRS, CDR2 YFSETQ, per germline. This CDR3 contains 16 residues. In DNA form, the CDR3 reads TGCGCCAGCAGCTTGGCCCCGGGGGCGGAGCATCAGCCCCAGCATTTT. This gives the protein CASSLAPGAEHQPQHF.

This sequence joins TRBV6-5 and TRBJ1-2; D uncertain. V gave up 6 bases and J gave up 2 bases, with 10 bases separating them. Looked up from germline, CDR1 is MNHEY and CDR2 is SVGAGI. This CDR3 is built from 13 residues. CDR3 loop: CASRLQPNYGYTF. The CDR3 DNA reads as TGTGCCAGCAGACTACAGCCAAACTATGGCTACACCTTC.

V usage is TRBV9 and J usage is TRBJ1-1, with 7 bases lining up with TRBD1. CDR1 and CDR2 from the germline V gene are SGDLS and YYNGEE. After removal of 4 bases from V and 3 bases from J, the junction contained 6 bases not matched to a gene. The CDR3 is 14 amino acids. Here the CDR3 reads CASSFGTEDTEAFF. DNA of the CDR3: TGTGCCAGCAGCTTCGGGACAGAGGACACTGAAGCTTTCTTT.

This chain joins TRBV5-1 and TRBJ2-7, with a weak D call TRBD1 (6 bases). This CDR3 has 14 amino acids. Germline CDR1 reads SGHRS; CDR2 reads YFSETQ. Trimming took off 0 bases at V and 6 bases at J, with 13 bases between the two ends. The CDR3 DNA follows: TGCGCCAGCAGCTTGGTGGGCAGGGGTGCCGAGCAGTACTTC. As protein: CASSLVGRGAEQYF.

This clone appeared a few times. The V and J genes are TRBV5-1 and TRBJ1-1; no reliable D call. CDR1 and CDR2 from the germline V gene are SGHRS and YFSETQ. CDR3 length: 14 amino acids. The germline V and J ends were trimmed by 5 bases and 3 bases, with 14 bases remaining between them. CDR3 in amino acids: CASRTTGSDTEAFF. CDR3 sequence (DNA): TGCGCCAGCAGAACAACGGGTTCGGACACTGAAGCTTTCTTT.

This clone has more than one count but fewer than ten. The V and J genes are TRBV28 and TRBJ1-2; weak D call: TRBD1 (6 bases). CDR3 length: 13 amino acids. Germline V gene data show CDR1 as MDHEN and CDR2 as SYDVKM. With 2 bases removed from V and 4 bases from J, the gap between germline ends came to 8 bases. DNA for the CDR3: TGTGCCAGCAGTTTAGGGGGCCTCTATGGCTACACCTTC. As protein: CASSLGGLYGYTF.

V is TRBV10-2 and J is TRBJ2-5; the match to TRBD1 covers 8 bases. The CDR3 runs to 17 residues. The V and J ends lost 8 bases and 4 bases, in that order; junction bases with no gene match: 18. CDR1 WSHSY and CDR2 SAAADI come from the germline V gene. CDR3 DNA sequence: TGCGCCAGCCATTCTGGACAGGGCGCACCCAATCGAGAGACCCAGTACTTC. Protein sequence: CASHSGQGAPNRETQYF.

In its sample, this clone was seen once. The CDR3 nucleotides are TGTGCCAGCAGCTTGGGGGGGGACCCCTCGGATGAGCAGTTCTTC. Encoded protein: CASSLGGDPSDEQFF. The chain has TRBV5-6 and TRBJ2-1; TRBD2 is a possible D gene (6 bases). V dropped 0 bases and J dropped 8 bases, with 15 bases sitting between them. Germline-derived CDR1 and CDR2 are SGHDT and YYEEEE. The length of the CDR3 is 15 residues.

This chain joins TRBV10-3 and TRBJ2-6, with 7 bases that match TRBD2. Germline CDR1 is ENHRY and CDR2 is SYGVKD. J gave up 0 bases and V 3 bases, and 8 bases lay outside the gene matches. The CDR3 consists of 18 residues. CDR3 DNA: TGTGCCATCAGTGATGGTACGGGGGGTATCTCTGGGGCCAACGTCCTGACTTTC. Amino acid sequence: CAISDGTGGISGANVLTF.